The present T cell receptor (beta chain) was sequenced within a study of shared clonotypes between healthy human individuals. Study overall: CD4 naive cells filled three plates per donor, CD4 memory three, CD8 naive two and CD8 memory one. Study conclusions and caveats: Around 5% of naive CD4 clonotypes were common to a handful of donors.

Naive CD8 cells lacked CD45RO and underwent positive selection for CCR7, leaving out terminally differentiated effector memory CD45RA+ cells. Free of recent acute infections or vaccinations, the donors were healthy HIV-negative adults. Germline V CDR1 and CDR2: SSHAT, FNYEAQ (reference sequence). The CDR3 runs to 13 residues. Per the study methods: Junction-only sequences without quality scores came from ImmunoSEQ, so filtering differed. Assay: immunoSEQ multiplex PCR; the TCRdb copy retains only in-frame clones and omits some. The DNA gave D and trimming, while V, J and clone size come from that table. The profile covers millions of clones, with over 85% appearing a single time and approximately 1.2% taken by the ten largest. As concerns this clone: What it binds is not known. One end of the junction is discordant with germline, which a read error may explain.

This TCR came from a man younger than 35 in good health. The V gene is TRBV7-7, the J gene TRBJ1-1, with D possibly being TRBD1 (5 bases). Source material: naive CD8+ T cells sorted from blood. Here the CDR3 reads CASSLAGNAEAFF. In DNA, the CDR3 is TGTGCTAGCAGCTTAGCAGGGAACGCTGAAGCTTTCTTT.